The 10 T cell receptor beta chains reported below all come from one sample, sequenced in a study of T-cell memory formation after mild COVID-19. MiXCR was run by TCRdb on the 5' RACE reads, yielding one entry per CDR3 protein. The sample records fewer than 500,000 distinct CDR3 sequences, around 27% being singletons. Sequenced material: PBMCs or a T cell subset sorted from them (not recorded which). All receptors derive from an adult woman who had mild COVID-19 (a few samples of this study predate the infection). Cell type and time point are not known.

The chain uses TRBV18 and TRBJ2-7, with TRBD1 matching 10 bases. Germline CDR1 and CDR2: KGHSH and LQKENI. V lost 6 bases and J lost 4; bases outside the gene matches: 6. The CDR3 contains 14 residues. This chain's CDR3 is CASSPTGGVYEQYF. CDR3 DNA: TGTGCCAGCTCGCCGACAGGGGGCGTTTACGAGCAGTACTTC.

The rearrangement joins TRBV5-4 to TRBJ1-2; D perhaps matches TRBD1 (5 bases). Trimming removed 4 bases at V and 8 bases at J, with 12 bases between. Germline V gene lookup returns CDR1 SGHNT and CDR2 YYREEE (reference sequence). The CDR3 has 12 amino acids. The CDR3 DNA sequence: TGTGCCAGCAGCCAGCGGGACCGGGGCTACACCTTC. As protein: CASSQRDRGYTF.

This clonotype appeared a few times. The chain recombines TRBV12-3 or TRBV12-4 with TRBJ2-7; 9 bases fit TRBD1. The CDR3 is made up of 14 amino acids. V gave up 1 base and J gave up 3 bases; unmatched junction bases: 1. For the CDR3, the DNA is TGTGCCAGCAGTTTAGGGGACAGGGTCTACGAGCAGTACTTC. Translation: CASSLGDRVYEQYF.

The chain has TRBV19 and TRBJ1-6, with D possibly TRBD1 on 6 matching bases. V was shortened by 7 bases and J by 7 bases, with 14 bases between the two germline ends. Germline CDR1 reads LNHDA; CDR2 reads SQIVND (reference sequence). The CDR3 contains 14 residues. CDR3 nucleotides: TGTGCCAGTACCCTGGGGGGCGTAAATTCACCCCTCCACTTT. Encoded protein: CASTLGGVNSPLHF. Filled out from reference TRBV19 and TRBJ1-6, the complete variable domain reads DGGITQSPKYLFRKEGQNVTLSCEQNLNHDAMYWYRQDPGQGLRLIYYSQIVNDFQKGDIAEGYSVSREKKESFPLTVTSAQKNPTAFYLCASTLGGVNSPLHFGNGTRLTVT.

This clonotype turned up a few times. V usage is TRBV10-3 and J usage is TRBJ2-5; D is possibly TRBD1 or TRBD2 (5 bases each). The V end was cut by 0 bases, the J end by 4 bases, with 12 bases between. The CDR3 covers 15 residues. Germline CDR1 ENHRY, CDR2 SYGVKD. The chain's CDR3 is CAISESGRDRETQYF. CDR3 DNA sequence: TGTGCCATCAGTGAGTCGGGTAGGGACCGAGAGACCCAGTACTTC.

Only a few counts were recorded for this clonotype. The J gene is TRBJ1-2, the V gene TRBV6-1; 8 nucleotides agree with TRBD1. J gave up 5 bases and V 0 bases, and 2 bases lay outside the gene matches. The CDR3 sequence is 14 residues long. Germline V gene data show CDR1 as MNHNS and CDR2 as SASEGT. CDR3 protein: CASSEAGQAYGYTF. The CDR3 nucleotides are TGTGCCAGCAGTGAAGCGGGACAGGCGTATGGCTACACCTTC.

A few counts support this clonotype. The chain uses TRBV5-1 and TRBJ2-5; 12 nucleotides match TRBD2. Germline CDR1 and CDR2: SGHRS and YFSETQ. The trim removed 1 base at V and 4 bases at J, leaving 5 bases unmatched. This CDR3 has 16 residues. CDR3 amino acids: CASSLIPTSGGETQYF. The DNA of the CDR3 is TGCGCCAGCAGCTTGATCCCGACTAGCGGGGGAGAGACCCAGTACTTC. Full variable domain (remainder filled in from reference TRBV5-1 and TRBJ2-5): KAGVTQTPRYLIKTRGQQVTLSCSPISGHRSVSWYQQTPGQGLQFLFEYFSETQRNKGNFPGRFSGRQFSNSRSEMNVSTLELGDSALYLCASSLIPTSGGETQYFGPGTRLLVL.

The V gene is TRBV5-1, the J gene TRBJ2-3; TRBD2 matches 10 bases. CDR1 is SGHRS, CDR2 YFSETQ, per germline. V gave up 4 bases and J gave up 3 bases; unmatched junction bases: 11. The CDR3 is 17 residues long. The CDR3 is CASSPLWASGGTDTQYF. The CDR3 coding sequence is TGCGCCAGCAGCCCGCTTTGGGCTAGCGGGGGTACAGATACGCAGTATTTT.

The gene calls are TRBV14 and TRBJ2-7; 8 nucleotides align to TRBD1. The CDR3 is made up of 16 amino acids. J lost 2 bases, V lost 1 base, and 7 bases had no gene match. CDR1 is SGHDN, CDR2 FVKESK, per germline. CDR3 region: CASSQAGGQGTYEQYF. CDR3 DNA sequence: TGTGCCAGCAGCCAAGCGGGCGGACAGGGTACCTACGAGCAGTACTTC.

The CDR3 protein is CSARDPGQVIGELFF. CDR3 DNA: TGCAGTGCTAGAGACCCGGGACAGGTGATCGGGGAGCTGTTTTTT. V is TRBV20-1 and J is TRBJ2-2, with 8 bases lining up with TRBD1. This CDR3 comprises 15 residues. Germline V CDR1 and CDR2: DFQATT, SNEGSKA (reference sequence). The ends lost 0 bases at V and 7 bases at J; junction bases unmatched: 7.